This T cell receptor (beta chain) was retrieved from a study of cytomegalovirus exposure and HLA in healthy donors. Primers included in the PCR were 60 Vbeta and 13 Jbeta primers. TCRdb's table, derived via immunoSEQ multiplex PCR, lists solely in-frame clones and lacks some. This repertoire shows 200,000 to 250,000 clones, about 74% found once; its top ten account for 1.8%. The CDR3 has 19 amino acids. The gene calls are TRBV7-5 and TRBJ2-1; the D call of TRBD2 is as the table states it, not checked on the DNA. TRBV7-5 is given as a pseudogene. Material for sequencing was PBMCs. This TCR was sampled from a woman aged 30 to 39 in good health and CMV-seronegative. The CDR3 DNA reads TGTGCCAGAACCTTAGACCCCTCGGAGGGCGGGAGCTCCTACAATGAGCAGTTCTTC. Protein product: CARTLDPSEGGSSYNEQFF.